This T cell receptor (beta chain) was sequenced during a study of Ad26.COV2.S vaccination and SARS-CoV-2 variants. Study information: The study gave Ad26.COV2.S intramuscularly, once or twice 56 days apart.

CDR1 GTSNPN and CDR2 SVGIG come from the germline V gene (reference sequence). Trimming cost V 5 bases and J 5 bases; bases outside gene matches: 9. The CDR3 extends over 14 amino acids. Indicated treatment: about 20 received Ad26.COV2.S at low or high dose, single or two shots; about 5 received placebo; per-sample allocation not given. Vaccine and placebo recipients were sampled on day 63 after the first injection. Here immunoSEQ multiplex PCR was the method, and the copy in TCRdb shows in-frame clones only, minus some. The repertoire includes some 340,000 clones, about 82% of them detected once, and more than 1.5% sits in the top ten.

This chain joins TRBV30 and TRBJ1-2; 9 bases match TRBD1. This TCR was sampled from a person aged 18 to 59 who received the Ad26.COV2.S COVID-19 vaccine or a placebo. Sequenced material: peripheral blood, taken in a trial of Ad26.COV2.S vaccine versus placebo. CDR3 protein: CAWYSGTGLYGYTF. CDR3 sequence (DNA): TGTGCCTGGTATTCCGGGACAGGGTTATATGGCTACACCTTC.